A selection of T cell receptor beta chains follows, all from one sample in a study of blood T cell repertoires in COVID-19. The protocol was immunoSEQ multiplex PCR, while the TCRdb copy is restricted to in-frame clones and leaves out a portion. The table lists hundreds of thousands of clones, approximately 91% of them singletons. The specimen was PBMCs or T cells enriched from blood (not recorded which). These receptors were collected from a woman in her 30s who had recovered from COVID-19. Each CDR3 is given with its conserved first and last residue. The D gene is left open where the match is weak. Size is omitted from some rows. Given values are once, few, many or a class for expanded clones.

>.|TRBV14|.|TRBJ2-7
TGTGCCAGCAGCCAAATCCCACTCGGACTAAACGGTTACGAGCAGTACTTC
CASSQIPLGLNGYEQYF
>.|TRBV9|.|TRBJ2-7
TGTGCCAGCAGCGTATATGATAGGGGCCCGGTCGAGCAGTACTTC
CASSVYDRGPVEQYF
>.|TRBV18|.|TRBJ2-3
TGTGCCAGCTCACCCGGACAGAGCACAGATACGCAGTATTTT
CASSPGQSTDTQYF
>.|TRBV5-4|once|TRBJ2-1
TGTGCCAGCAGCGCGTCCTACAATGAGCAGTTCTTC
CASSASYNEQFF
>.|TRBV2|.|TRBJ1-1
TGTGCCAGCAGTGTTCAACCCATTCCGGGGGTAGAAGCTTTCTTT
CASSVQPIPGVEAFF
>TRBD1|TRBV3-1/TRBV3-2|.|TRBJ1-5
TGTGCCAGCAGCCGGGGACAGGGAGGCAATCAGCCCCAGCATTTT
CASSRGQGGNQPQHF
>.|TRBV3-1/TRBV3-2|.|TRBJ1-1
TGTGCCAGCAGCCAAGATAGAAGTCAAACAGCAAAAAAAATGAACACTGAAGCTTTCTTT
CASSQDRSQTAKKMNTEAFF
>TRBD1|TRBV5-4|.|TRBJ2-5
TGTGCCAGCAGCTCGGGACAGGGGGCTTCGGCAGAGACCCAGTACTTC
CASSSGQGASAETQYF
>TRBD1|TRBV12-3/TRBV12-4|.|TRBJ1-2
TGTGCCAGCAGCCATAACGACAGGGAAGGCTACACCTTC
CASSHNDREGYTF
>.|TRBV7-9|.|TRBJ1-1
TGTGCCAGCAGCCGCGCTCAACGTTTGAGCACTGAAGCTTTCTTT
CASSRAQRLSTEAFF
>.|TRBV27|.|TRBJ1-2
TGTGCCAGCAGTACTCGTGCCAGGGGTACGGATGGCTACACCTTC
CASSTRARGTDGYTF
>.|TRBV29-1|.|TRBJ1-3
TGCAGCGTTGAAACAACTGGAAACACCATATATTTT
CSVETTGNTIYF
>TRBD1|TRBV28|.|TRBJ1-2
TGTGCCAGCAGTTTGTCGAGCAGGGGGCTATCAAACTATGGCTACACCTTC
CASSLSSRGLSNYGYTF
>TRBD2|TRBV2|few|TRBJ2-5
TGTGCCAGCAGTGTAACTAGCGGATCTCAAGAGACCCAGTACTTC
CASSVTSGSQETQYF
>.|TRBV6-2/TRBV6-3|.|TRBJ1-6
TGTGCCAGCAGTTACCTCGTGATGAGCTCCTATAATTCACCCCTCCACTTT
CASSYLVMSSYNSPLHF
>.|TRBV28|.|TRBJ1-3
TGTGCCAGCAGTCCCCGCTTTTCCGGGGGAAACACCATATATTTT
CASSPRFSGGNTIYF
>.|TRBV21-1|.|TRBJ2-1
TGTGCCAGCAGCGTGTTTCGCTCCTACAATGAGCAGTTCTTC
CASSVFRSYNEQFF
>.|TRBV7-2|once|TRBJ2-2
TGTGCCAGCAGCCACGGACAGTACCGGAACACCGGGGAGCTGTTTTTT
CASSHGQYRNTGELFF
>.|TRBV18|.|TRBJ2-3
TGTGCCAGCTCATCTCTTGCTAGCGCCACTAGCACAGATACGCAGTATTTT
CASSSLASATSTDTQYF
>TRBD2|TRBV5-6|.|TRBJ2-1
TGTGCCAGCAGCTCCCAGATCAAGACTAGCGGGGACTACAATGAGCAGTTCTTC
CASSSQIKTSGDYNEQFF